The present T cell receptor beta chain was sequenced within a study of identical twins. MiXCR, applied by TCRdb to the 5' RACE reads, yields one record per CDR3 protein. The table shows approximately 600,000 distinct CDR3 sequences, with about 7.6% occurring only once. Germline V gene data show CDR1 as SGHVS and CDR2 as FNYEAQ. V lost 6 bases, J lost 3 bases, and 10 bases lay in between. This CDR3 region has 13 residues. These sequences were also reported in another study, on yellow fever vaccine responses in identical twins.

Sequencing input: PBMCs. The chain recombines TRBV7-6 with TRBJ2-3, with TRBD2 as a possible D gene (5 bases). This TCR was recovered from a woman younger than 30 in good health. The CDR3 sequence is CASSKEATDTQYF. The DNA of the CDR3 is TGTGCCAGCAGTAAGGAGGCTACAGATACGCAGTATTTT.